This entry lists 20 T cell receptor beta chains sequenced from one sample in a study of T-cell memory formation after mild COVID-19. In TCRdb, the 5' RACE reads were re-called with MiXCR into one record per CDR3 protein. Here the sample spans a few hundred thousand distinct CDR3 sequences, under 25% being singletons. Source material: PBMCs or a T cell subset sorted from them (not recorded which). The receptors shown here come from an adult woman who had mild COVID-19 (a few samples of this study predate the infection). Cell type and time point are not known.

This chain joins TRBV6-6 and TRBJ1-3; D is possibly TRBD1 (5 bases). The CDR3 runs 16 residues. Germline V gene lookup returns CDR1 MNHNY and CDR2 SVGAGI (reference sequence). The V end lost 6 bases, the J end lost 4 bases, and 19 bases lay between the germline ends. Here the CDR3 DNA reads TGTGCCAGCAGCCGCATCCTAGGGGAATCAGGAAACACCATATATTTT. Protein: CASSRILGESGNTIYF.

The chain joins TRBV5-5 to TRBJ1-1, with D unresolved. The germline V gene encodes CDR1 SGHKS and CDR2 YYEKEE (reference sequence). V lost 3 bases, J lost 1 base, and 13 bases lay in between. The CDR3 spans 15 residues. CDR3 sequence: CASSSKTDGNTEAFF. CDR3 DNA: TGTGCCAGCAGCTCTAAGACGGACGGGAACACTGAAGCTTTCTTT.

The rearrangement joins TRBV19 to TRBJ2-1; TRBD2 matches at 8 bases. Germline V gene sequence: CDR1 LNHDA, CDR2 SQIVND (reference sequence). Trimming removed 4 bases from V and 6 bases from J; junction bases left unmatched: 11. This CDR3 contains 16 residues. CDR3 sequence: CASSRKPGLGVNEQFF. CDR3 coding DNA: TGTGCCAGTAGTAGAAAACCGGGACTAGGGGTCAATGAGCAGTTCTTC.

The table lists this clonotype with a few counts. V is TRBV9 and J is TRBJ2-1; TRBD2 matches 11 bases. With V trimmed by 0 bases and J by 4 bases, 18 bases remained unmatched. Germline loops: CDR1 SGDLS, CDR2 YYNGEE. The CDR3 runs to 21 residues. The CDR3 region is CASSVGWGGSSGRRSYNEQFF. The CDR3 DNA is TGTGCCAGCAGCGTAGGATGGGGGGGCTCTAGCGGGAGGAGGAGTTACAATGAGCAGTTCTTC.

The V call is TRBV6-2 or TRBV6-3, the J call TRBJ2-1, with 10 nucleotides matching TRBD2. CDR1 MNHEY and CDR2 SVGEGT come from the germline V gene. The CDR3 covers 16 residues. V shed 5 bases, J shed 4 bases, and the junction held 8 bases outside the gene matches. The CDR3 coding sequence is TGTGCCAGCAGTCAGGTCGCTAGCGGGGGATACAATGAGCAGTTCTTC. Encoded protein: CASSQVASGGYNEQFF.

In this sample, this clonotype turned up a few times. CDR3: CASSEVGEQYF. DNA of the CDR3: TGTGCCAGCAGTGAAGTGGGTGAGCAGTACTTC. The genes are TRBV6-1 and TRBJ2-7; no firm D call. Germline V gene lookup returns CDR1 MNHNS and CDR2 SASEGT. Trimming pared 1 base from V and 7 bases from J, leaving 5 bases between. The CDR3 is 11 amino acids.

The rearrangement joins TRBV9 to TRBJ2-3; 7 bases align to TRBD2. J lost 3 bases, V lost 2 bases, and 6 bases had no gene match. Germline assignment: CDR1 SGDLS and CDR2 YYNGEE. This CDR3 is built from 15 residues. The CDR3 region is CASSVPLADTDTQYF. For the CDR3, the DNA is TGTGCCAGCAGCGTTCCGCTAGCGGATACAGATACGCAGTATTTT.

This clonotype was seen repeatedly, ten times or more. The chain uses TRBV7-6 and TRBJ2-3; 7 nucleotides align to TRBD2. The CDR3 is made up of 16 amino acids. Germline CDR1 SGHVS, CDR2 FNYEAQ. V lost 4 bases to trimming and J lost 1 base; unmatched junction nucleotides: 8. CDR3: CASSSWGLAGTDTQYF. The CDR3 DNA follows: TGTGCCAGCAGCTCATGGGGCCTAGCGGGCACAGATACGCAGTATTTT.

The V and J genes are TRBV12-3 or TRBV12-4 and TRBJ2-1, with D possibly called TRBD1 or TRBD2 (5 bases each). V was pared by 5 bases and J by 9 bases, with 26 bases between. The CDR3 loop spans 17 amino acids. In nucleotides, the CDR3 is TGTGCCAGCAGTCCGTTTCTGGGGGTTTCCCTCGTGGGTGAGCAGTTCTTC. Translated, it gives CASSPFLGVSLVGEQFF.

This clonotype occurred many times. The chain combines TRBV27 with TRBJ2-1; D gene ambiguous. The germline CDR1 and CDR2 sequences are MNHEY and SMNVEV (reference sequence). This CDR3 spans 14 amino acids. Trimming cost V 3 bases and J 5 bases, with 11 bases left between them. The CDR3 DNA is TGTGCCAGCAGTTTGTACCCAATCCACAATGAGCAGTTCTTC. It codes for CASSLYPIHNEQFF.

This clonotype was detected ten times or more. The chain's CDR3 is CASTLAGASTDTQYF. The CDR3 nucleotides read TGTGCCAGCACACTAGCGGGGGCTAGCACAGATACGCAGTATTTT. This chain uses TRBV7-6 with TRBJ2-3, with 11 bases aligning to TRBD2. The germline gives CDR1 SGHVS, CDR2 FNYEAQ. CDR3 length equals 15 residues. V was pared by 7 bases and J by 0 bases, with 3 bases of the junction left unmatched. The variable domain in full, with the rest retrieved from reference TRBV7-6 and TRBJ2-3, is GAGVSQSPRYKVTKRGQDVALRCDPISGHVSLYWYRQALGQGPEFLTYFNYEAQQDKSGLPNDRFSAERPEGSISTLTIQRTEQRDSAMYRCASTLAGASTDTQYFGPGTRLTVL.

This clonotype occurred many times. The gene calls are TRBV29-1 and TRBJ1-4; 7 nucleotides agree with TRBD1. J gave up 2 bases and V 6 bases, and 0 bases lay outside the gene matches. The CDR3 is 12 residues long. CDR1 is SQVTM, CDR2 ANQGSEA, per germline. The CDR3 DNA is TGCAGCGTGACAGGGACTAATGAAAAACTGTTTTTT. Amino acid sequence: CSVTGTNEKLFF.

The sample holds a few counts of this clonotype. The rearrangement links TRBV6-1 to TRBJ2-6; possible D gene TRBD2, 6 bases. V lost 10 bases and J 0 bases, leaving 10 bases between the germline ends. Germline V lookup: CDR1 MNHNS, CDR2 SASEGT. This CDR3 has 14 residues. The CDR3 nucleotides read TGTGCCAACCGGAGGGACTCTGGGGCCAACGTCCTGACTTTC. Amino acids: CANRRDSGANVLTF.

This clonotype has a single count. This chain uses TRBV7-9 with TRBJ2-5; D ambiguous. The CDR3 totals 16 residues. Germline values: CDR1 SEHNR, CDR2 FQNEAQ (reference sequence). V lost 3 bases and J 5 bases, leaving 19 bases between the germline ends. The CDR3 DNA follows: TGTGCCAGCAGCTTCCCGCCGGCCAGAGTGGGGGAGACCCAGTACTTC. Its translation: CASSFPPARVGETQYF.

This clonotype came up a few times. The J gene is TRBJ2-5, the V gene TRBV7-9; D remains ambiguous. Germline-derived CDR1 and CDR2 are SEHNR and FQNEAQ (reference sequence). The CDR3 loop spans 16 amino acids. The V and J ends lost 4 bases and 0 bases respectively, with 15 bases between them. The CDR3 loop reads CASSSQPMGYQETQYF. The CDR3 nucleotides read TGTGCCAGCAGCTCTCAACCAATGGGTTACCAAGAGACCCAGTACTTC.

This clonotype was counted a few times. V gene TRBV9 combines with J gene TRBJ2-3; possible D gene TRBD2, 5 bases. This CDR3 contains 16 residues. Per germline, CDR1 SGDLS and CDR2 YYNGEE. Trimming removed 0 bases from V and 5 bases from J, with 16 bases in between. The CDR3, as DNA: TGTGCCAGCAGCGTAGAGGTAGCGCGGCGGGTAGATACGCAGTATTTT. It is translated as CASSVEVARRVDTQYF.

This clonotype was seen a handful of times. The chain combines TRBV5-4 with TRBJ2-5; no reliable D call. Germline CDR1 reads SGHNT; CDR2 reads YYREEE (reference sequence). The CDR3 loop spans 12 amino acids. V was shortened by 4 bases and J by 5 bases, with 9 bases between the two germline ends. Written as DNA, the CDR3 is TGTGCCAGCAGCCGATTGGGCGAGACCCAGTACTTC. Its protein is CASSRLGETQYF.

The chain couples TRBV6-5 to TRBJ2-7, with unresolved D. The V gene's germline CDR1 is MNHEY and CDR2 SVGAGI. The CDR3 has 13 amino acids. Trimming stripped 6 bases from V and 0 bases from J, with 9 bases between. Here the CDR3 reads CASRSNPSYEQYF. CDR3 sequence (DNA): TGTGCCAGCAGGTCAAACCCCTCCTACGAGCAGTACTTC.

V is TRBV5-1 and J is TRBJ1-4, with 10 positions matching TRBD1. Looked up from germline, CDR1 is SGHRS and CDR2 is YFSETQ. Trimming at V came to 4 bases and at J to 6 bases, leaving 3 bases not matched to a gene. The CDR3 runs to 14 residues. The CDR3 DNA reads as TGCGCCAGCAGCGCCGGGACAGGGGATGAAAAACTGTTTTTT. Protein sequence: CASSAGTGDEKLFF.

This clonotype was seen a few times. The chain joins TRBV24-1 to TRBJ1-1, with TRBD1 matching over 7 bases. V was clipped by 12 bases and J by 1 base; unmatched bases: 10. Germline values: CDR1 KGHDR, CDR2 SFDVKD. This CDR3 comprises 14 residues. This chain's CDR3 is CASRGPEPNTEAFF. Written as DNA, the CDR3 is TGTGCCTCGAGGGGGCCCGAACCGAACACTGAAGCTTTCTTT.